This passage covers 27 T cell receptor beta chains from one sample sequenced in a study of CD8 T cells in Susac syndrome. After extraction with the RNeasy kit, about 0.45 to 1 ug of the RNA was reverse transcribed using random hexamers. TCRdb processed the immunoSEQ multiplex PCR reads anew with MiXCR; each CDR3 protein has one entry. Here the sample spans 150,000 to 200,000 distinct CDR3 sequences, about 94% being singletons. Material: CD4+ T cells from PBMCs. These receptors all stem from a human donor in good health.

The V and J genes are TRBV5-1 and TRBJ1-5; TRBD1 matches 9 bases. V gave up 4 bases and J gave up 3 bases; unmatched junction bases: 5. This CDR3 has 15 amino acids. Germline loops: CDR1 SGHRS, CDR2 YFSETQ. The CDR3 protein is CASSQTGGDNQPQHF. Here the CDR3 DNA reads TGCGCCAGCAGCCAGACAGGGGGAGACAATCAGCCCCAGCATTTT.

This clonotype was counted a single time. The gene calls are TRBV3-1 and TRBJ2-3, with D possibly matching TRBD2 (7 bases). Between the trimmed V and J ends, which lost 3 bases and 0 bases, there was a span of 16 bases. Germline V gives CDR1 LGHDT, CDR2 YNNKEL (reference sequence). There are 17 residues in the CDR3. CDR3: CASSQTFGGASTDTQYF. The CDR3 DNA follows: TGTGCCAGCAGCCAGACCTTTGGGGGGGCTAGCACAGATACGCAGTATTTT.

The J gene is TRBJ2-5, the V gene TRBV29-1; D gene ambiguous. Germline values: CDR1 SQVTM, CDR2 ANQGSEA. Trimming pared 7 bases from V and 4 bases from J, leaving 16 bases between. The CDR3 has 13 residues. The DNA of the CDR3 is TGCAGCGCCAGAGGTCATTCTGGAGAGACCCAGTACTTC. Translated, it gives CSARGHSGETQYF.

The table lists this clonotype with a few counts. The chain has TRBV3-1 and TRBJ1-2, with 7 bases aligning to TRBD1. Per the germline V gene, CDR1 is LGHDT and CDR2 is YNNKEL (reference sequence). V was clipped by 8 bases and J by 4 bases; unmatched bases: 7. This CDR3 comprises 13 residues. The CDR3 sequence: CASSQGGIYGYTF. CDR3 coding DNA: TGTGCCAGCTCTCAAGGGGGCATCTATGGCTACACCTTC.

The chain recombines TRBV19 with TRBJ1-5; a possible D gene is TRBD1 (5 bases). The CDR3 extends over 14 amino acids. Germline V gives CDR1 LNHDA, CDR2 SQIVND (reference sequence). Trimming pared 6 bases from V and 2 bases from J, leaving 11 bases between. CDR3 DNA: TGTGCCAGTAGGGGGGATCACGGCAATCAGCCCCAGCATTTT. Translation gives CASRGDHGNQPQHF.

Only a few counts were recorded for this clonotype. The chain carries TRBV12-3 or TRBV12-4 and TRBJ1-3, with D possibly TRBD1 on 5 matching bases. V was shortened by 5 bases and J by 1 base, with 12 bases between the two germline ends. The CDR3 is 15 amino acids. The CDR3 DNA follows: TGTGCCAGCAGTCCCCAGGGTTTTTCTGGAAACACCATATATTTT. The encoded protein is CASSPQGFSGNTIYF.

This chain links TRBV5-6 with TRBJ1-3; a possible D gene is TRBD1 (6 bases). The CDR3 is 15 amino acids. V shed 1 base and J shed 2 bases, with 10 bases lying between them. In germline, CDR1 is SGHDT, CDR2 YYEEEE. Written as DNA, the CDR3 is TGTGCCAGCAGCTTGAGGGGGGCGGCTGGAAACACCATATATTTT. It yields the protein CASSLRGAAGNTIYF.

J is TRBJ1-1 and V is TRBV4-2, with D perhaps matching TRBD1 (5 bases). V gave up 1 base and J gave up 5 bases, with 8 bases separating them. The CDR3 extends over 13 amino acids. Germline values: CDR1 LGHNA, CDR2 YNFKEQ. The CDR3 DNA is TGTGCCAGCAGCCAAGTCCCAGGGACTGAAGCTTTCTTT. It yields the protein CASSQVPGTEAFF.

The chain combines TRBV5-1 with TRBJ2-7; 10 bases are a match to TRBD2. The V gene's germline CDR1 is SGHRS and CDR2 YFSETQ. V trimming: 4 bases; J trimming: 2 bases; junction bases outside the gene matches: 3. CDR3 length: 14 residues. CDR3 region: CASSRTSGPYEQYF. DNA of the CDR3: TGCGCCAGCAGCAGGACTAGCGGACCCTACGAGCAGTACTTC. Supplemented by reference TRBV5-1 and TRBJ2-7, the full variable domain reads KAGVTQTPRYLIKTRGQQVTLSCSPISGHRSVSWYQQTPGQGLQFLFEYFSETQRNKGNFPGRFSGRQFSNSRSEMNVSTLELGDSALYLCASSRTSGPYEQYFGPGTRLTVT.

V gene TRBV9 combines with J gene TRBJ1-3, with D unclear. The CDR3 covers 16 residues. Germline CDR1 reads SGDLS; CDR2 reads YYNGEE. The ends were cut back, 0 bases at V and 1 base at J, with 11 bases in the middle. The CDR3 loop reads CASSVGSAGSGNTIYF. Here the CDR3 DNA reads TGTGCCAGCAGCGTAGGATCGGCGGGGTCTGGAAACACCATATATTTT.

The rearrangement joins TRBV7-9 to TRBJ2-7; D is unclear. The V end lost 5 bases, the J end lost 6 bases, and 8 bases lay between the germline ends. The CDR3 is made up of 11 amino acids. The germline CDR1 and CDR2 sequences are SEHNR and FQNEAQ (reference sequence). The CDR3 DNA is TGTGCCAGCAGCCACCTGGCCGAGCAGTACTTC. It yields the protein CASSHLAEQYF.

The genes are TRBV27 and TRBJ2-6; 10 nucleotides agree with TRBD1. CDR1 and CDR2 (germline): MNHEY, SMNVEV (reference sequence). Trimming cost V 9 bases and J 0 bases; bases outside gene matches: 5. This CDR3 has 16 residues. CDR3 residues: CASSWDRGSGANVLTF. The CDR3 DNA sequence: TGTGCCAGTTCCTGGGACAGGGGCTCTGGGGCCAACGTCCTGACTTTC.

The rearrangement links TRBV6-1 to TRBJ1-1; TRBD1 agrees at 7 bases. The CDR3 contains 14 residues. V shed 6 bases and J 0 bases; nucleotides not matched to a gene: 4. Germline V lookup: CDR1 MNHNS, CDR2 SASEGT. DNA for the CDR3: TGTGCCAGCAGGGCCGGGACAGTGAACACTGAAGCTTTCTTT. It is translated as CASRAGTVNTEAFF.

This clonotype showed up just a few times. This chain links TRBV7-2 with TRBJ2-3; 7 nucleotides align to TRBD2. From germline, CDR1 is SGHTA and CDR2 FQGNSA. The CDR3 is made up of 15 amino acids. The J segment lost 5 bases and the V segment lost 6 bases, leaving 11 bases of the junction unmatched. As DNA, the CDR3 is TGTGCCAGCAGAAAAGTAGGACTAGTAGGAGATACGCAGTATTTT. As protein: CASRKVGLVGDTQYF.

V and J are TRBV12-3 or TRBV12-4 and TRBJ2-2, with TRBD2 matching over 9 bases. V was clipped by 0 bases and J by 2 bases; unmatched bases: 1. The CDR3 has 16 residues. CDR3 nucleotide sequence: TGTGCCAGCAGTTTAGCTAGCGGGGGTAACACCGGGGAGCTGTTTTTT. Protein: CASSLASGGNTGELFF.

The V call is TRBV27, the J call TRBJ1-5; D not resolved. Germline values: CDR1 MNHEY, CDR2 SMNVEV (reference sequence). This CDR3 has 15 amino acids. The V end lost 2 bases, the J end lost 0 bases, and 8 bases lay between the germline ends. CDR3 nucleotide sequence: TGTGCCAGCAGTTTAGTGGCGGATAGCAATCAGCCCCAGCATTTT. As protein: CASSLVADSNQPQHF.

The genes are TRBV6-5 and TRBJ1-2; tentative D call: TRBD1 (5 bases). There are 13 residues in the CDR3. CDR1 and CDR2 (germline): MNHEY, SVGAGI. V lost 6 bases, J lost 1 base, and 9 bases lay in between. The CDR3 loop reads CASSGHNNYGYTF. The CDR3 DNA reads as TGTGCCAGCAGCGGACACAATAACTATGGCTACACCTTC.

The chain recombines TRBV18 with TRBJ1-4, with D possibly being TRBD1 (5 bases). Germline CDR1 reads KGHSH; CDR2 reads LQKENI. This CDR3 has 16 residues. V lost 1 base and J 3 bases, leaving 12 bases between the germline ends. Here the CDR3 reads CASSPQLATANEKLFF. The DNA for the CDR3 is TGTGCCAGCTCACCACAATTGGCGACAGCTAATGAAAAACTGTTTTTT.

V and J are TRBV15 and TRBJ2-1; possibly TRBD2 for D (5 bases). The ends were cut back, 0 bases at V and 2 bases at J, with 11 bases in the middle. The CDR3 loop spans 16 amino acids. Germline V gives CDR1 LNHNV, CDR2 YYDKDF (reference sequence). CDR3 loop: CATSRDLDLTYNEQFF. The CDR3 DNA reads as TGTGCCACCAGCAGAGATTTGGACTTGACCTACAATGAGCAGTTCTTC.

The J gene is TRBJ1-1, the V gene TRBV4-3; D remains ambiguous. The CDR3 is 14 amino acids. V dropped 1 base and J dropped 0 bases, with 6 bases sitting between them. From germline, CDR1 is LGHNA and CDR2 YSLEER. CDR3 DNA sequence: TGCGCCAGCAGCCAAGCGGGCATGAACACTGAAGCTTTCTTT. Its translation is CASSQAGMNTEAFF.

The genes are TRBV7-2 and TRBJ2-5; 13 nucleotides agree with TRBD2. The germline gives CDR1 SGHTA, CDR2 FQGNSA. With 5 bases clipped from V and 7 bases from J, the junction kept 7 bases outside the gene matches. This CDR3 contains 15 residues. The CDR3, as DNA: TGTGCCAGCAGCACTAGCGGGGGGGCAATGTGGACCCAGTACTTC. Its protein product is CASSTSGGAMWTQYF.

Only one count was recorded for this clonotype. The CDR3 reads CASGRGTSTDTQYF. Here the CDR3 DNA reads TGTGCCAGCGGTCGAGGGACTAGCACAGATACGCAGTATTTT. The genes are TRBV2 and TRBJ2-3, with D maybe TRBD2 (6 bases). This CDR3 is built from 14 residues. Trimming removed 8 bases at V and 0 bases at J, with 12 bases between. CDR1 and CDR2 from the germline V gene are SNHLY and FYNNEI.

V gene TRBV29-1 combines with J gene TRBJ1-3; 7 bases line up with TRBD1. The length of the CDR3 is 15 residues. The ends lost 6 bases at V and 0 bases at J; junction bases unmatched: 8. The germline CDR1 and CDR2 sequences are SQVTM and ANQGSEA. CDR3 DNA: TGCAGCGTGGACGATACAGGGGTCTCTGGAAACACCATATATTTT. This codes for CSVDDTGVSGNTIYF.

J is TRBJ1-5 and V is TRBV19; D gene uncertain. Germline-derived CDR1 and CDR2 are LNHDA and SQIVND (reference sequence). V dropped 3 bases and J dropped 7 bases, with 13 bases sitting between them. The CDR3 totals 14 residues. The CDR3 here is CASSMRQDGQPQHF. For the CDR3, the DNA is TGTGCCAGTAGTATGCGGCAAGACGGGCAGCCCCAGCATTTT.

The chain has TRBV12-5 and TRBJ1-1, with D perhaps TRBD1 (6 bases). The CDR3 runs 13 residues. Trimming left V 5 bases short and J 6 bases short, with 13 bases between. Germline V CDR1 and CDR2: LGHNT, FRNRAP. CDR3 in amino acids: CASGQSGVAEAFF. In nucleotides, the CDR3 is TGTGCTAGTGGTCAATCAGGGGTCGCTGAAGCTTTCTTT. Using reference TRBV12-5 and TRBJ1-1 for the parts outside the CDR3, the full variable domain is DARVTQTPRHKVTEMGQEVTMRCQPILGHNTVFWYRQTMMQGLELLAYFRNRAPLDDSGMPKDRFSAEMPDATLATLKIQPSEPRDSAVYFCASGQSGVAEAFFGQGTRLTVV.

To note about this clonotype: One end of the junction varies from germline; a read error may be responsible. The CDR3 DNA sequence: TGCAGCGTCGAGAGGCCCCCGGGGGGCTGCACCTTC. The encoded protein is CSVERPPGGCTF. The chain recombines TRBV29-1 with TRBJ1-2; a weak D match, TRBD1 (6 bases). The CDR3 sequence is 12 residues long. Germline CDR1 reads SQVTM; CDR2 reads ANQGSEA.

This sequence joins TRBV27 and TRBJ2-7, with D unresolved. Germline loops: CDR1 MNHEY, CDR2 SMNVEV (reference sequence). CDR3 length equals 10 residues. Trimming pared 7 bases from V and 0 bases from J, leaving 1 base between. CDR3 sequence: CASTSYEQYF. Here the CDR3 DNA reads TGTGCCAGCACCTCCTACGAGCAGTACTTC.